The source of this TCR beta chain is a study of PD-1 blockade in classical Hodgkin lymphoma. Study in general: Patients were dosed intravenously with nivolumab at 3 mg/kg every 2 weeks.

Time point here: cycle 4 day 1 (C4D1), after more than 5 weeks of nivolumab. Exposure to brentuximab vedotin varied, and each patient had relapsed following autologous stem cell transplantation. From thawed PBMCs, CD4+ T cells were purified using magnetic negative selection. General observations from the study: After ASCT, patients who started nivolumab under 1 year later were excluded. The drivers behind the repertoire differences, possibly disease activity or prior therapy, remain undefined. Whoever responded completely had baseline diversity much like that seen in newly diagnosed patients.

Method: immunoSEQ multiplex PCR; TCRdb's copy keeps in-frame clones and lacks some. The table includes around 28,000 clones, around 86% detected once. In this sample, this clone turned up once. Its matching antigen is unknown. This receptor was obtained from a human donor with classical Hodgkin lymphoma. The sequencing here drew on CD4+ T cells from blood, taken before the fourth cycle of nivolumab.

The CDR3 coding sequence is TGTGCCAGCAGTGATGGGGGGACTAATCAGCCCCAGCATTTT. Its translation: CASSDGGTNQPQHF. This chain links TRBV6-1 with TRBJ1-5, with D possibly being TRBD1 (5 bases). The germline gives CDR1 MNHNS, CDR2 SASEGT. This CDR3 has 14 residues. V was clipped by 3 bases and J by 4 bases, with 10 bases between them.